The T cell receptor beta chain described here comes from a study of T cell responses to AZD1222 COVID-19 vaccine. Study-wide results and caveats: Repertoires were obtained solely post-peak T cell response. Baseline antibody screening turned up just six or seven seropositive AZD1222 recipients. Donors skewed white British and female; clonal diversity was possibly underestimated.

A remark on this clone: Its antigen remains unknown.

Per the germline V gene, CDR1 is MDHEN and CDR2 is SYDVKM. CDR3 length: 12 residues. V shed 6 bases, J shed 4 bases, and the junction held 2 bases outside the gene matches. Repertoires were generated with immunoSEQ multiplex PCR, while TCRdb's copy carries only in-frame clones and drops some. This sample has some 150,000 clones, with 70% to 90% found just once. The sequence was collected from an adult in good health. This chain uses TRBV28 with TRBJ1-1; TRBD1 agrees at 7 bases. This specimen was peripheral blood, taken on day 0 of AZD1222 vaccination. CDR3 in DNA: TGTGCCAGCAGCAGGGGGATCACTGAAGCTTTCTTT. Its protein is CASSRGITEAFF.